The following is a T cell receptor beta chain sequence with its context. In the original workflow: Estimates of nucleated cell counts were drawn from the amplification of reference gene primers. Libraries were prepared by immunoSEQ multiplex PCR; TCRdb keeps only in-frame clonotypes and omits some of them. V and J calls and clone size come straight from that table; D and trimming were deduced from the DNA. The profile covers 150,000 or so clones, with around 84% appearing a single time and roughly two fifths taken by the ten largest. The entry originates in a study of blood T cell repertoires in COVID-19. Study as a whole: PBMCs, B-cell-depleted T cells, or T cells provided the cDNA or gDNA that made up the material.

The CDR3 extends over 15 amino acids. Trimming at V came to 5 bases and at J to 3 bases, leaving 10 bases not matched to a gene. CDR1 and CDR2 (germline): SGHTA, FQGNSA. The chain has TRBV7-2 and TRBJ2-7; TRBD2 matches at 7 bases. This TCR derives from a human donor in a cohort sampled during active COVID-19. The source material was peripheral blood. DNA for the CDR3: TGTGCCAGCAGCCTTGACTTTGCGGGGGACTACGAGCAGTACTTC. Residues: CASSLDFAGDYEQYF.